This TCR beta chain was recorded in a study of response to subunit inactivated influenza vaccine. This clonotype appeared a few times. TCRdb itself ran the RT-PCR reads through MiXCR, one entry per CDR3 protein. The sample holds about 520,000 distinct CDR3 sequences; roughly 27% are singletons and the top ten take over 1.5%. This receptor was obtained from a man aged 50 to 59 who received an inactivated influenza vaccine. The specimen was CD4+ T cells sorted from PBMCs, collected more than 4 days after vaccination.

The CDR3 DNA reads as TGTGCCAGCAGTTTAACTTACAGGGGGGAAAAACTGTTTTTT. The encoded protein is CASSLTYRGEKLFF. The rearrangement joins TRBV12-3 or TRBV12-4 to TRBJ1-4; 8 nucleotides agree with TRBD1. The CDR3 has 14 amino acids. With 2 bases clipped from V and 8 bases from J, the junction kept 4 bases outside the gene matches.